The T cell receptor beta chain described here comes from a study of T cells in Graves' hyperthyroidism and ophthalmopathy. Study-level findings and limits: Most expanded thyroid clonotypes above 0.001 recurred in blood. The model identified upcoming ophthalmopathy a median 6.5 months ahead of onset.

Many counts were recorded for this clonotype. The antigen remains unidentified. The CDR3 loop spans 16 amino acids. Trimming removed 5 bases from V and 3 bases from J, with 17 bases in between. Germline assignment: CDR1 ENHRY and CDR2 SYGVKD. The source of the PBMCs was around 9 ml of fresh peripheral blood. Template material for amplifying TCR beta CDR3 regions consisted of RNA transcripts. First-round RT-PCR targeting the TCR CDR3 was performed with the HTBI primer set. MiXCR, applied by TCRdb to the multiplex PCR reads, yields one record per CDR3 protein. The data contain approximately 590,000 distinct CDR3 sequences, 15% to 17% of them singletons.

The TCR was taken from a woman under 40 with Graves' hyperthyroidism. The genes are TRBV10-3 and TRBJ2-4, with D possibly matching TRBD2 (6 bases). Sequencing input: blood. In DNA form, the CDR3 reads TGTGCCATCAGTCCGGGGGTAGGCCGCAACAAAAACATTCAGTACTTC. This sequence encodes CAISPGVGRNKNIQYF.